These 19 T cell receptor beta chains came from one sample sequenced in a study of shared clonotypes between healthy human individuals (dated by TCRdb to 2018 to 2021). Library prep was done by the immunoSEQ multiplex PCR assay. As stored in TCRdb, this immuneACCESS dataset retains in-frame rearrangements with V and J assigned. A fraction of the clones does not appear; measured against another copy, unresolved V genes explain less than half of the discrepancy, and the remainder lacks a known reason. The sample data list some 500,000 clones, and almost 97% of these were observed just once. The ten largest clones add up to 0.055% to 0.075% of the sample. Specimen: naive CD4+ T cells sorted from blood. The cell subset or site tag for this specimen amounts to: CD45RA+ positively selected. The receptors derive from a woman aged 30 to 39 in good health.

This clone has just one count. The chain carries TRBV10-3 and TRBJ2-7; D is ambiguous. V was trimmed by 4 bases and J by 2 bases, leaving 12 bases between them. This CDR3 has 14 residues. From germline, CDR1 is ENHRY and CDR2 SYGVKD. The CDR3 loop is CAISAGGETYEQYF. The DNA for the CDR3 is TGTGCCATCAGTGCGGGCGGAGAGACCTACGAGCAGTACTTC.

V and J are TRBV19 and TRBJ1-1, with unresolved D. V lost 4 bases and J lost 3, with 12 bases in between. The germline CDR1 and CDR2 sequences are LNHDA and SQIVND (reference sequence). The CDR3 is 14 residues long. The CDR3 spells CASSTYRTDTEAFF. Here the CDR3 DNA reads TGTGCCAGTAGTACCTACCGGACGGACACTGAAGCTTTCTTT.

The V gene is TRBV28, the J gene TRBJ2-5; possibly TRBD1 for D (5 bases). Per the germline V gene, CDR1 is MDHEN and CDR2 is SYDVKM. V was clipped by 2 bases and J by 5 bases, with 15 bases between them. The CDR3 length is 15 residues. The CDR3 sequence: CASSLGHPRRETQYF. The CDR3 nucleotides read TGTGCCAGCAGTTTAGGACATCCTCGGCGGGAGACCCAGTACTTC.

The V and J genes are TRBV6-5 and TRBJ2-5, with D possibly being TRBD1 (5 bases). The CDR3 sequence is 14 residues long. Per the germline V gene, CDR1 is MNHEY and CDR2 is SVGAGI. The germline V and J ends were trimmed by 1 base and 2 bases, with 8 bases remaining between them. The CDR3 region has the DNA TGTGCCAGCAGTTACTGGCAGGGACAAGAGACCCAGTACTTC. It translates to CASSYWQGQETQYF.

The J gene is TRBJ1-2, the V gene TRBV10-3; D may be TRBD1 (5 bases). The V and J ends lost 7 bases and 0 bases respectively, with 15 bases between them. This CDR3 is built from 15 residues. Per the germline V gene, CDR1 is ENHRY and CDR2 is SYGVKD. The CDR3 sequence: CAITSGRTSNYGYTF. Written as DNA, the CDR3 is TGTGCCATCACCTCGGGACGTACATCTAACTATGGCTACACCTTC.

The chain couples TRBV6-4 to TRBJ2-2; weak D call: TRBD2 (5 bases). Looked up from germline, CDR1 is MRHNA and CDR2 is SNTAGT. CDR3 length equals 18 residues. The V end lost 10 bases, the J end lost 0 bases, and 24 bases lay between the germline ends. The CDR3 DNA reads as TGTGCCAAAAACCCTAGCTCGAACCCAAATTCGAACACCGGGGAGCTGTTTTTT. It is translated as CAKNPSSNPNSNTGELFF.

This chain links TRBV7-9 with TRBJ1-2, with D unresolved. CDR1 and CDR2 from the germline V gene are SEHNR and FQNEAQ (reference sequence). CDR3 size: 14 residues. Trimming shortened V by 1 base and J by 1 base, and 7 bases separated the two germline ends. The CDR3 nucleotides read TGTGCCAGCAGCTTAGGCCTCTATAACTATGGCTACACCTTC. Amino acid sequence: CASSLGLYNYGYTF. The full variable domain, its missing parts supplied by reference TRBV7-9 and TRBJ1-2, is DTGVSQNPRHKITKRGQNVTFRCDPISEHNRLYWYRQTLGQGPEFLTYFQNEAQLEKSRLLSDRFSAERPKGSFSTLEIQRTEQGDSAMYLCASSLGLYNYGYTFGSGTRLTVV.

The chain uses TRBV28 and TRBJ1-2, with 8 bases lining up with TRBD1. V gave up 5 bases and J gave up 4 bases; unmatched junction bases: 12. CDR3 size: 16 residues. From germline, CDR1 is MDHEN and CDR2 SYDVKM. This CDR3 is CASSQTGTGETYGYTF. The DNA for the CDR3 is TGTGCCAGCAGTCAAACCGGGACAGGTGAAACCTATGGCTACACCTTC.

The chain is built from TRBV13 and TRBJ2-5, with D unclear. The CDR3 is 13 amino acids. The V gene's germline CDR1 is PRHDT and CDR2 FYEKMQ (reference sequence). V lost 5 bases and J 11 bases, leaving 18 bases between the germline ends. The CDR3 region is CASSGRLGTEQYF. In DNA, the CDR3 is TGTGCCAGCAGCGGGCGGCTGGGTACAGAGCAGTACTTC.

The chain has TRBV6-6 and TRBJ1-5, with no clear D. This CDR3 comprises 14 residues. Germline lookup yields CDR1 MNHNY and CDR2 SVGAGI (reference sequence). V was trimmed by 5 bases and J by 10 bases, leaving 18 bases between them. The CDR3, as DNA: TGTGCCAGCAGTACCCTGGACGGTCCTCTTCCCCAGCATTTT. Protein sequence: CASSTLDGPLPQHF.

This chain uses TRBV7-2 with TRBJ2-5; D remains unclear. The CDR3 loop spans 12 amino acids. In germline, CDR1 is SGHTA, CDR2 FQGNSA. The V end was cut by 2 bases, the J end by 5 bases, with 6 bases between. CDR3 DNA: TGTGCCAGCAGCTTAAGCATGGAGACCCAGTACTTC. Its protein is CASSLSMETQYF.

The chain combines TRBV7-9 with TRBJ2-1, with 11 bases identical to TRBD1. The CDR3 totals 17 residues. Trimming cost V 5 bases and J 6 bases; bases outside gene matches: 12. Germline V gene lookup returns CDR1 SEHNR and CDR2 FQNEAQ (reference sequence). The CDR3 sequence is CASSERTGGPQGNEQFF. For the CDR3, the DNA is TGTGCCAGCAGCGAACGGACAGGGGGCCCCCAGGGCAATGAGCAGTTCTTC. The full variable domain, rest sourced from reference TRBV7-9 and TRBJ2-1, is DTGVSQNPRHKITKRGQNVTFRCDPISEHNRLYWYRQTLGQGPEFLTYFQNEAQLEKSRLLSDRFSAERPKGSFSTLEIQRTEQGDSAMYLCASSERTGGPQGNEQFFGPGTRLTVL.

This chain links TRBV19 with TRBJ1-5, with 10 positions matching TRBD1. V gave up 3 bases and J gave up 5 bases; unmatched junction bases: 1. This CDR3 contains 14 residues. CDR1 is LNHDA and CDR2 is SQIVND in the germline V gene (reference sequence). CDR3 nucleotide sequence: TGTGCCAGTAGTATTGGGACAGGGGATCAGCCCCAGCATTTT. It translates to CASSIGTGDQPQHF.

The rearrangement joins TRBV18 to TRBJ2-1, with TRBD1 as a possible D gene (6 bases). The CDR3 covers 13 residues. In germline, CDR1 is KGHSH, CDR2 LQKENI. Trimming stripped 3 bases from V and 5 bases from J, with 8 bases between. CDR3 in amino acids: CASSPDSHNEQFF. CDR3 coding DNA: TGTGCCAGCTCACCGGACAGTCACAATGAGCAGTTCTTC.

This chain joins TRBV5-1 and TRBJ1-5; D ambiguous. Trimming shortened V by 4 bases and J by 4 bases, and 15 bases separated the two germline ends. This CDR3 has 15 residues. The germline CDR1 and CDR2 sequences are SGHRS and YFSETQ. CDR3 nucleotides: TGCGCCAGCAGCCCATGGACCGGAGGGAATCAGCCCCAGCATTTT. Amino acids: CASSPWTGGNQPQHF.

This chain links TRBV9 with TRBJ1-2; 7 bases match TRBD1. The germline V gene encodes CDR1 SGDLS and CDR2 YYNGEE. The CDR3 runs to 15 residues. Losses at the gene ends were 0 bases for V and 7 bases for J; bases not matched to a gene: 9. CDR3 DNA: TGTGCCAGCAGCGTAGGGCAGGGGGAAGGCGGTGGCTACACCTTC. Residues: CASSVGQGEGGGYTF.

V gene TRBV19 combines with J gene TRBJ2-1; D may be TRBD2 (6 bases). This CDR3 contains 13 residues. Germline values: CDR1 LNHDA, CDR2 SQIVND (reference sequence). V lost 3 bases to trimming and J lost 10 bases, with 13 bases between them. The CDR3 DNA reads TGTGCCAGTAGTATGACCGTGGGGAGGGAGCAGTTCTTC. It specifies CASSMTVGREQFF.

The chain has TRBV18 and TRBJ2-6; no reliable D call. The CDR3 length is 18 residues. Trimming left V 1 base short and J 0 bases short, with 13 bases between. Germline values: CDR1 KGHSH, CDR2 LQKENI. CDR3 nucleotide sequence: TGTGCCAGCTCACCACAGAACAGTTTTTACTCTGGGGCCAACGTCCTGACTTTC. Protein product: CASSPQNSFYSGANVLTF. Using reference TRBV18 and TRBJ2-6 for the parts outside the CDR3, the full variable domain is NAGVMQNPRHLVRRRGQEARLRCSPMKGHSHVYWYRQLPEEGLKFMVYLQKENIIDESGMPKERFSAEFPKEGPSILRIQQVVRGDSAAYFCASSPQNSFYSGANVLTFGAGSRLTVL.

This chain links TRBV5-1 with TRBJ1-2, with 7 bases that match TRBD1. The CDR3 sequence is 14 residues long. V lost 3 bases and J lost 0; bases outside the gene matches: 2. The germline CDR1 and CDR2 sequences are SGHRS and YFSETQ. For the CDR3, the DNA is TGCGCCAGCAGCTCCACAGGGGCTAACTATGGCTACACCTTC. The encoded protein is CASSSTGANYGYTF.